The 7 T cell receptor beta chains below were found in one sample sequenced in a study of blood T cell repertoires in COVID-19 (dated by TCRdb to about 2020). The library was made by the immunoSEQ multiplex PCR assay. TCRdb holds this immuneACCESS table with in-frame rearrangements only. Some clones are missing; in checked studies, unresolved V genes explain under half, and the rest has no known cause. This sample gives some 400,000 clones in total; 75% to 90% of them show up just once. Jointly, the top ten make up around 1.1% of the sample. Input material: PBMCs or T cells enriched from blood (not recorded which). These receptors were taken from a young man who had recovered from COVID-19.

This clone was seen a single time. The gene calls are TRBV12-3 or TRBV12-4 and TRBJ2-7; TRBD2 matches 8 bases. V shed 6 bases, J shed 7 bases, and the junction held 2 bases outside the gene matches. CDR3 length: 11 residues. The CDR3 sequence is CASSRGGEQYF. The DNA of the CDR3 is TGTGCCAGCAGCCGCGGGGGGGAGCAGTACTTC.

A word on this clone: Here the CDR3 omits its conserved ending phenylalanine or tryptophan, so a read error is the likely source. No DNA is shown, since the ends of the CDR3 on it are uncertain; the CDR3 is the one TCRdb lists. The V call is TRBV28, the J call TRBJ2-7; the table names TRBD2, a call not compared with the DNA. 13 amino acids form the CDR3, both terminal residues included. The germline gives CDR1 MDHEN, CDR2 SYDVKM. CDR3 loop: CASSLGRTRHKAL.

This sequence joins TRBV5-4 and TRBJ1-6, with D perhaps TRBD1 (6 bases). This CDR3 is 15 amino acids long. Trimming cost V 1 base and J 7 bases, with 12 bases left between them. The germline CDR1 and CDR2 sequences are SGHNT and YYREEE (reference sequence). The CDR3 reads CASSLTGQINSPLHF. DNA of the CDR3: TGTGCCAGCAGCTTGACGGGACAAATCAATTCACCCCTCCACTTT.

The chain joins TRBV5-1 to TRBJ2-7; 7 bases are shared with TRBD2. The V and J ends lost 4 bases and 3 bases, in that order; junction bases with no gene match: 10. Looked up from germline, CDR1 is SGHRS and CDR2 is YFSETQ. CDR3 length: 15 amino acids. The chain's CDR3 is CASSTSTGTIYEQYF. Written as DNA, the CDR3 is TGCGCCAGCAGCACATCCACCGGGACTATCTACGAGCAGTACTTC.

CDR3 sequence (DNA): TGCGCCAGCAGCGCCGGGACAGGGGACCAGCCCCAGCATTTT. Residues: CASSAGTGDQPQHF. The V and J genes are TRBV5-1 and TRBJ1-5, with 10 bases matching TRBD1. The germline V gene has CDR1 SGHRS and CDR2 YFSETQ. The CDR3 sequence is 14 residues long. Trimming at V came to 4 bases and at J to 7 bases, leaving 5 bases not matched to a gene.

The chain joins TRBV11-2 to TRBJ2-3; 8 bases are a match to TRBD2. CDR1 and CDR2 (germline): SGHAT, FQNNGV. CDR3 length: 17 amino acids. Trimming took 2 bases from V and 2 from J; bases not matched to a gene: 9. CDR3 nucleotide sequence: TGTGCCAGCAGCTTAAGGGCGGGAGGCCAACTCACAGATACGCAGTATTTT. Residues: CASSLRAGGQLTDTQYF.

CDR3 region: CATSTGGYGYTF. The CDR3 DNA follows: TGTGCTACTTCGACGGGGGGCTATGGCTACACCTTC. The V and J genes are TRBV12-5 and TRBJ1-2; TRBD1 is a possible D gene (5 bases). The CDR3 runs to 12 residues. The V end was cut by 10 bases, the J end by 4 bases, with 13 bases between. The germline CDR1 and CDR2 sequences are LGHNT and FRNRAP.